The source of this T cell receptor (beta chain) is a study of shared clonotypes between healthy human individuals. CD4+ cells were split into CD45RA+ naive and CD45RA-negative memory subsets. Authors' processing steps: Owing to the provision of junction-only sequences devoid of quality scores by immunoSEQ, filtering differed. Libraries were prepared by immunoSEQ multiplex PCR; TCRdb keeps only in-frame clonotypes and omits some of them. V, J and clone size were drawn from that table, and D and trimming were deduced from the DNA. The sample lists roughly 2.5 million clones; approximately 90% were seen once. CDR1 and CDR2 from the germline V gene are KGHSH and LQKENI. The CDR3 totals 16 residues. With V trimmed by 6 bases and J by 3 bases, 11 bases remained unmatched.

What was sequenced was naive CD4+ T cells sorted from blood. Indicated subset: CD45RA+ positively selected. This TCR derives from a young man in good health. The J gene is TRBJ2-7, the V gene TRBV18; the match to TRBD1 covers 10 bases. As DNA, the CDR3 is TGTGCCAGCTCCCCCCGGTCCGGACAGGGGGTCTACGAGCAGTACTTC. Translation: CASSPRSGQGVYEQYF.